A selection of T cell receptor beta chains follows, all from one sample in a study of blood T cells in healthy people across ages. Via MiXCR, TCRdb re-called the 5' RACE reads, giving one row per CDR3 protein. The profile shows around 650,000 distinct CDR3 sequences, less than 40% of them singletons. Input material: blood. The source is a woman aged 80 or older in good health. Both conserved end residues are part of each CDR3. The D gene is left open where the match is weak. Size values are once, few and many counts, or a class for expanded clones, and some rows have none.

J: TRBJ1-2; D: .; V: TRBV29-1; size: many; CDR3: CSGEGRPYGYTF; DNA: TGCAGCGGAGAGGGACGGCCCTATGGCTACACCTTC
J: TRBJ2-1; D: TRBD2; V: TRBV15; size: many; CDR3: CATSSGGGVDNEQFF; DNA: TGTGCCACCAGCAGTGGCGGGGGGGTTGACAATGAGCAGTTCTTC
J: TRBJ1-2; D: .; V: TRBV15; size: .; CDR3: CATSIDSIYGYTF; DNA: TGTGCCACCAGCATAGACAGTATCTATGGCTACACCTTC
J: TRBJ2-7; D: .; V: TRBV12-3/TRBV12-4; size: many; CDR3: CASSSQGMPYEQYF; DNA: TGTGCCAGCAGTTCACAGGGAATGCCCTACGAGCAGTACTTC
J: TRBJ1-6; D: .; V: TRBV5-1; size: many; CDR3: CASSNTGLGNNSPLHF; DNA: TGCGCCAGCAGCAATACAGGACTGGGGAATAATTCACCCCTCCACTTT
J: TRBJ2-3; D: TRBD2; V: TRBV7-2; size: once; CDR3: CASSSRGGRGSTDTQYF; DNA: TGTGCCAGCAGCAGCCGCGGAGGGCGGGGGAGCACAGATACGCAGTATTTT
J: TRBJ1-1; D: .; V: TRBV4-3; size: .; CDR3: CASSQVPRAEAFF; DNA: TGCGCCAGCAGCCAAGTCCCCCGGGCTGAAGCTTTCTTT
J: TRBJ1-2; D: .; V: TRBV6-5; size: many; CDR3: CASSYSTPANYGYTF; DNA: TGTGCCAGCAGTTACTCGACCCCAGCTAACTATGGCTACACCTTC
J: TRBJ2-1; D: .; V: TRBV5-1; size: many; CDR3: CASSVRGYEQFF; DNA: TGCGCCAGCAGCGTCCGGGGGTATGAGCAGTTCTTC
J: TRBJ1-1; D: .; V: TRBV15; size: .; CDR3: CATSRGLRGFRNTEAFF; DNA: TGTGCCACCAGCAGAGGACTCAGGGGTTTTAGGAACACTGAAGCTTTCTTT
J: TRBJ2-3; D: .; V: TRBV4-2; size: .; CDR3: CASSQDSRQADTQYF; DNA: TGTGCCAGCAGCCAAGATTCCCGCCAGGCAGATACGCAGTATTTT
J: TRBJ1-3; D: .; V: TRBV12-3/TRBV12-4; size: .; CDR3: CASSQGRSRGNTIYF; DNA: TGTGCCAGCAGCCAAGGCCGTTCCCGAGGAAACACCATATATTTT
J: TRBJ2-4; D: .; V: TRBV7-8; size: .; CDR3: CASSSSILAKNIQYF; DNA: TGTGCCAGCAGCTCCTCAATTTTAGCCAAAAACATTCAGTACTTC
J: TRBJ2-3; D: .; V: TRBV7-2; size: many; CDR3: CASSLGQSSTDTQYF; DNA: TGTGCCAGCAGCTTAGGACAGAGCAGCACAGATACGCAGTATTTT
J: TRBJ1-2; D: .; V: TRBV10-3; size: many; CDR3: CAISGGTAYGYTF; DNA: TGTGCCATCAGTGGGGGGACGGCATATGGCTACACCTTC
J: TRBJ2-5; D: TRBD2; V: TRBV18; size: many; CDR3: CASSPRRGTSGGQETQYF; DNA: TGTGCCAGCTCACCACGTCGGGGGACTAGCGGGGGTCAAGAGACCCAGTACTTC
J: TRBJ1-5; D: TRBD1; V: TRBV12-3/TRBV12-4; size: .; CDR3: CASQPRDRQRPQHF; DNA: TGTGCCTCACAACCCCGGGACAGGCAGCGGCCCCAGCATTTT
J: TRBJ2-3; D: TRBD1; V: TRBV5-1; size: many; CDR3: CASSPGTARTDTQYF; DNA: TGCGCCAGCAGCCCCGGGACAGCTCGCACAGATACGCAGTATTTT
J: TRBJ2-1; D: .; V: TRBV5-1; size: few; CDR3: CASQSAGQFSDEQFF; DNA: TGCGCCTCGCAGTCTGCGGGACAGTTTAGTGATGAGCAGTTCTTC
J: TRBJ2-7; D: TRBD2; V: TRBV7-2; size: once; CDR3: CASSSGLAGERYF; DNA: TGCGCCAGCAGCTCGGGACTAGCGGGGGAGCGGTACTTC